This entry features one T cell receptor beta chain sequence. This sample was included in a study of blood T cells in healthy people across ages. CDR3 length: 14 amino acids. V lost 8 bases and J lost 1, with 17 bases in between. Germline CDR1 and CDR2: SQVTM and ANQGSEA. A J-beta primer mix and a sample-barcoded 5' primer were used in a second PCR of about 7 to 12 cycles. From the 5' RACE reads, TCRdb called clonotypes with MiXCR, one entry per CDR3 protein. The profile shows about 1,800,000 distinct CDR3 sequences, 28% of them singletons. The sample was blood. This clonotype was sampled from a woman under 40 in good health. The chain uses TRBV29-1 and TRBJ1-1; D gene ambiguous. The CDR3 loop is CSSRPYDKNTEAFF. CDR3 bases: TGCAGCTCCAGGCCGTATGACAAGAACACTGAAGCTTTCTTT.